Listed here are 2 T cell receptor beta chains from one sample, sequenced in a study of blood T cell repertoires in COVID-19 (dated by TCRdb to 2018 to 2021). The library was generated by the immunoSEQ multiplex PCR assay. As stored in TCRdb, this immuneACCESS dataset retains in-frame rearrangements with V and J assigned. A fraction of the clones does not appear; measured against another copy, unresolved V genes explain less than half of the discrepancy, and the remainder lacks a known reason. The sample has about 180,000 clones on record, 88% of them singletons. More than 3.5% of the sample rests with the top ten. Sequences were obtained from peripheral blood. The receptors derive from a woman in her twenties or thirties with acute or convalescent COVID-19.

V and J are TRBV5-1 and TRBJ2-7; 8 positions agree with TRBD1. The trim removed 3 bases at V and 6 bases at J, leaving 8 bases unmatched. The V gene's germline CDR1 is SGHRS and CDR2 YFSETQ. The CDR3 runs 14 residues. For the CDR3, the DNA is TGCGCCAGCAGCTCCGGACGTGGGACAGGCGAGCAGTACTTC. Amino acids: CASSSGRGTGEQYF.

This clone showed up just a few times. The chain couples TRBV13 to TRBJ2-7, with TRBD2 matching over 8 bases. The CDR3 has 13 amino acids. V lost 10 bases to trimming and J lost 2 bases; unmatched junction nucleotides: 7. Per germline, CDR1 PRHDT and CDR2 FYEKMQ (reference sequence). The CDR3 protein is CATSGRPTYEQYF. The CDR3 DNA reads TGTGCCACTAGCGGGCGACCGACCTACGAGCAGTACTTC.